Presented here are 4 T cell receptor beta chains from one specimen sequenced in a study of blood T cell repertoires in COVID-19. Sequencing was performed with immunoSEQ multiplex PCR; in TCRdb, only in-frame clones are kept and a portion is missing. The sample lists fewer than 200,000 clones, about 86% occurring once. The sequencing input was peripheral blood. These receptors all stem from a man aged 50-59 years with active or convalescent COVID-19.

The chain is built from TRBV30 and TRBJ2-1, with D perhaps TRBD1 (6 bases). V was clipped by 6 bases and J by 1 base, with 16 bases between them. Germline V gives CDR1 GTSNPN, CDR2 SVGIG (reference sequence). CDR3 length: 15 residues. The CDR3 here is CACQKGQISYNEQFF. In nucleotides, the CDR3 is TGTGCCTGCCAAAAAGGACAGATTTCCTACAATGAGCAGTTCTTC.

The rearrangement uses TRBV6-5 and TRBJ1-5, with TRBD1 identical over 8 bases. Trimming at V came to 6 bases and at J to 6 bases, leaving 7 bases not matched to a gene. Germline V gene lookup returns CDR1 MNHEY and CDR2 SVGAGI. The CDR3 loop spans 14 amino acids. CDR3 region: CASSPTGEVQPQHF. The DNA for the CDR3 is TGTGCCAGCAGCCCGACAGGGGAGGTTCAGCCCCAGCATTTT.

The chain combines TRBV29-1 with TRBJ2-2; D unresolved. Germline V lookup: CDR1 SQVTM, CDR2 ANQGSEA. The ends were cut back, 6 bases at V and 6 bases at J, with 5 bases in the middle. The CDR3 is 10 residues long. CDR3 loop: CSVFSGELFF. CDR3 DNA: TGCAGCGTCTTTTCCGGGGAGCTGTTTTTT.

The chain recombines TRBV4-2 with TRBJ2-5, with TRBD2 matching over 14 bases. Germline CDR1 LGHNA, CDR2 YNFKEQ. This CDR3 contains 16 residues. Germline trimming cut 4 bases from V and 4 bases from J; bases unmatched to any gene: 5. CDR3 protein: CASSLETSGGGETQYF. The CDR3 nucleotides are TGTGCCAGCAGCCTTGAGACTAGCGGGGGGGGAGAGACCCAGTACTTC.